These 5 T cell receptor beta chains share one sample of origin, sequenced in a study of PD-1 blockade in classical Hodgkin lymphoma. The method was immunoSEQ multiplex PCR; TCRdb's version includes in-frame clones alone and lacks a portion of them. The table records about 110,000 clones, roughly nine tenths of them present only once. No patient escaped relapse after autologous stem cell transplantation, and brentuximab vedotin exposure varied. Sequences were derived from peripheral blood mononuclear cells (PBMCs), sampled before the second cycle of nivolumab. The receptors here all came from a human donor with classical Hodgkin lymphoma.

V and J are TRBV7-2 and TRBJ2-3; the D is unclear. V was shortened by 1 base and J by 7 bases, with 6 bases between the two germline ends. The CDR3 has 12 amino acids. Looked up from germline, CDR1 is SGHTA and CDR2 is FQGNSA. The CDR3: CASSLDWNTQYF. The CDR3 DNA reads TGTGCCAGCAGCTTAGACTGGAATACGCAGTATTTT.

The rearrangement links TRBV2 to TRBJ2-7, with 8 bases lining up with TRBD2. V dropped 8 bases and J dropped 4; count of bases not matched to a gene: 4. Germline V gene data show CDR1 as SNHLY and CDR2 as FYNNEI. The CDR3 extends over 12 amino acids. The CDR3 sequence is CASERERYEQYF. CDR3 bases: TGTGCCAGCGAGCGGGAGAGATACGAGCAGTACTTC.

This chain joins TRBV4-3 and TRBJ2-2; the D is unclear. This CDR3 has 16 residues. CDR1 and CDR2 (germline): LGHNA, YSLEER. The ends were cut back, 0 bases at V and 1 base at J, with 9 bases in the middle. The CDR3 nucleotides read TGCGCCAGCAGCCAAGATACATTGGGGAACACCGGGGAGCTGTTTTTT. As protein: CASSQDTLGNTGELFF.

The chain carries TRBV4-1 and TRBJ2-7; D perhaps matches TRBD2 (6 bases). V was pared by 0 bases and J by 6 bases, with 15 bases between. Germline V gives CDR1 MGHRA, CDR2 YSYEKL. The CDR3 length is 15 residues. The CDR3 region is CASSQEQRLASEQYF. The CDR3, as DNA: TGCGCCAGCAGCCAAGAACAGCGGCTAGCGAGCGAGCAGTACTTC.

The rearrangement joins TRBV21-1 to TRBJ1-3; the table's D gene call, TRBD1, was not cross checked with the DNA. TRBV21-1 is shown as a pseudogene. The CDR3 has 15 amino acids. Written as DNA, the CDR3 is TGTGCCAGCAGAGAAAGTAGACAGGGTATAAACACCATATATTTT. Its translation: CASRESRQGINTIYF.